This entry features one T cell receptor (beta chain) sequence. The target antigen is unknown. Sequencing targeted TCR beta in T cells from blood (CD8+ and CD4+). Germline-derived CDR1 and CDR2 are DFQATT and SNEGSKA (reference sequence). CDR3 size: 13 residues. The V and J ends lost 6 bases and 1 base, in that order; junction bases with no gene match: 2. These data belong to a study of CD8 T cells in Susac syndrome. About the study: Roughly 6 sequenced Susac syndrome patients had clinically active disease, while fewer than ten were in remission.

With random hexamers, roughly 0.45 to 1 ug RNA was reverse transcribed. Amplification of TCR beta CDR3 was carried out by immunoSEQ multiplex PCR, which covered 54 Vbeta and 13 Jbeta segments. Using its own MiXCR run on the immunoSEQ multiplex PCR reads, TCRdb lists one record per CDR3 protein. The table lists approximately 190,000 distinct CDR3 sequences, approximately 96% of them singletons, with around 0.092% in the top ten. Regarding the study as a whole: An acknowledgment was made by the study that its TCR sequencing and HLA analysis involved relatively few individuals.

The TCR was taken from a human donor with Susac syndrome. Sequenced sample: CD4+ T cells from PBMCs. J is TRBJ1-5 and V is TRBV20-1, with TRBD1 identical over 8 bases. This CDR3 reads CSARTGSNQPQHF. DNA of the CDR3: TGCAGTGCGCGGACAGGGAGCAATCAGCCCCAGCATTTT.